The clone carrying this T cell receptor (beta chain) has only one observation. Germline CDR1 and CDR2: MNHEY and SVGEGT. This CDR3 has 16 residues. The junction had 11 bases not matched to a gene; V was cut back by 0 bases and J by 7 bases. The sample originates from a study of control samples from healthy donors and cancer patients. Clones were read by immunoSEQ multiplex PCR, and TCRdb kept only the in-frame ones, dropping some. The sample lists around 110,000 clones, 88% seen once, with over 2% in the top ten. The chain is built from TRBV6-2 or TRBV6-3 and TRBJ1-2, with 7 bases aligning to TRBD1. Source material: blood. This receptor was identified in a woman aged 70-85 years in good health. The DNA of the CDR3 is TGTGCCAGCAGTTACTCGAGGGGGCAGGAAGCTCGTGGCTACACCTTC. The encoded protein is CASSYSRGQEARGYTF.